This TCR beta chain derives from a study of T cells in Graves' hyperthyroidism and ophthalmopathy. Whole-study findings and limits: Onset of ophthalmopathy came a median roughly 6.9 months after the model predicted it. Ophthalmopathy cases were set apart from stable hyperthyroidism by a 13 V-J model.

This clonotype was detected many times. Antigen unknown. From RNA transcripts, TCR beta CDR3 regions were amplified. Carried out on the TCR CDR3, a first-round RT-PCR used the HTBI primer set. TCRdb passed the multiplex PCR reads through MiXCR, listing each CDR3 protein once. This table holds about 740,000 distinct CDR3 sequences, 13% to 15% found once. Patients were aged 18 to 65, had disease duration under 2 months, and had newly diagnosed hyperthyroidism. With 4 bases clipped from V and 8 bases from J, the junction kept 9 bases outside the gene matches. Germline V CDR1 and CDR2: SGHTA, FQGNSA. The CDR3 is 17 amino acids.

The source of this sequence is a woman between 18 and 30 years old with Graves' hyperthyroidism. Sequenced input: blood. The chain joins TRBV7-2 to TRBJ2-3; 16 bases fit TRBD2. The CDR3: CASSSGLAGGRMSTQYF. Written as DNA, the CDR3 is TGTGCCAGCAGCTCGGGACTAGCGGGAGGGCGAATGAGTACGCAGTATTTT.